These 18 T cell receptor beta chains originate from one sample sequenced in a study of early T cells in non-severe SARS-CoV-2 infection. TCRdb redid the calling of the 5' RACE reads with MiXCR, one entry per CDR3 protein. The data hold fewer than 65,000 distinct CDR3 sequences, with roughly 5.7% observed a single time. Sequences were derived from whole blood, sampled at baseline. These receptor sequences come from an adult who was a healthcare worker with PCR-confirmed SARS-CoV-2 infection or an uninfected control (not recorded which).

This clonotype appeared many times. The V and J genes are TRBV2 and TRBJ1-5; 10 nucleotides agree with TRBD1. The V and J ends lost 1 base and 6 bases, in that order; junction bases with no gene match: 3. Germline loops: CDR1 SNHLY, CDR2 FYNNEI. The CDR3 totals 15 residues. CDR3 sequence: CASSEETGGVQPQHF. The CDR3 nucleotides are TGTGCCAGCAGTGAAGAGACAGGGGGCGTTCAGCCCCAGCATTTT.

This sequence joins TRBV2 and TRBJ2-1, with D tentatively TRBD1 (5 bases). There are 14 residues in the CDR3. CDR1 is SNHLY and CDR2 is FYNNEI in the germline V gene. V was clipped by 3 bases and J by 6 bases, with 12 bases between them. CDR3 bases: TGTGCCAGCAGTGAGGACATTACATCCAATGAGCAGTTCTTC. This sequence encodes CASSEDITSNEQFF.

The sample holds many counts of this clonotype. The chain couples TRBV2 to TRBJ2-1; no reliable D call. The V end lost 5 bases, the J end lost 0 bases, and 8 bases lay between the germline ends. This CDR3 is 14 amino acids long. Per germline, CDR1 SNHLY and CDR2 FYNNEI. The CDR3 loop reads CASSPQSSYNEQFF. CDR3 coding DNA: TGTGCCAGCAGTCCACAGAGCTCCTACAATGAGCAGTTCTTC.

The CDR3 DNA is TGTGCCAGCAGTGAAGCGCATGCGGAGAGCTCCTACAATGAGCAGTTCTTC. This encodes CASSEAHAESSYNEQFF. This rearrangement joins TRBV6-1 to TRBJ2-1; D is ambiguous. Germline-derived CDR1 and CDR2 are MNHNS and SASEGT. This CDR3 region has 17 residues. V was pared by 0 bases and J by 0 bases, with 12 bases between.

This clonotype counts as medium-sized (0.01 to 0.1%). The V gene is TRBV18, the J gene TRBJ2-3, with D uncertain. Trimming took 2 bases from V and 0 from J, leaving 0 bases between them. Germline V gene sequence: CDR1 KGHSH, CDR2 LQKENI. The CDR3 length is 12 residues. The chain's CDR3 is CASSPSTDTQYF. The CDR3, as DNA: TGTGCCAGCTCACCAAGCACAGATACGCAGTATTTT.

The chain is built from TRBV18 and TRBJ1-1, with 7 bases that match TRBD1. V gave up 3 bases and J gave up 1 base; unmatched junction bases: 11. This CDR3 spans 17 amino acids. Germline V CDR1 and CDR2: KGHSH, LQKENI. The CDR3 DNA sequence: TGTGCCAGCTCACCGCAACTAAGGACAGGAAGGAACACTGAAGCTTTCTTT. It codes for CASSPQLRTGRNTEAFF.

This clonotype was seen many times. The genes are TRBV27 and TRBJ1-6; 7 nucleotides align to TRBD1. CDR1 is MNHEY, CDR2 SMNVEV, per germline (reference sequence). With V trimmed by 2 bases and J by 9 bases, 10 bases remained unmatched. CDR3 size: 16 residues. The CDR3 coding sequence is TGTGCCAGCAGTTTAGAATTCGGGGACAGTCCTTCACCCCTCCACTTT. Amino acid sequence: CASSLEFGDSPSPLHF.

This clonotype has a handful of counts. The V and J genes are TRBV6-5 and TRBJ2-7, with TRBD1 as a possible D gene (5 bases). CDR1 is MNHEY, CDR2 SVGAGI, per germline. Deletions cut 5 bases from V and 0 bases from J, with 14 bases between. The CDR3 contains 15 residues. The CDR3 region is CASSLVQGSSYEQYF. In DNA form, the CDR3 reads TGTGCCAGCAGTCTCGTTCAGGGTTCCTCCTACGAGCAGTACTTC.

This clonotype was observed at least ten times. The chain links TRBV4-2 to TRBJ2-1, with 12 bases identical to TRBD2. The CDR3 contains 17 residues. Germline lookup yields CDR1 LGHNA and CDR2 YNFKEQ. Unmatched junction bases numbered 10, after V lost 1 base and J lost 9 bases. CDR3 protein: CASSQGPSGRARGEQFF. CDR3 nucleotides: TGTGCCAGCAGCCAAGGGCCTAGCGGGAGGGCCCGGGGTGAGCAGTTCTTC.

This clonotype was seen ten or more times. V usage is TRBV20-1 and J usage is TRBJ2-7; D is possibly TRBD2 (6 bases). The CDR3 runs 12 residues. The germline V and J ends were trimmed by 3 bases and 6 bases, with 12 bases remaining between them. CDR1 and CDR2 (germline): DFQATT, SNEGSKA (reference sequence). The CDR3 coding sequence is TGCAGTGCTAGGGACTACCCTCTCGAGCAGTACTTC. This encodes CSARDYPLEQYF.

Sample share makes this clonotype medium-sized. CDR3 region: CSPRVAGSTDTQYF. CDR3 coding DNA: TGCAGCCCCAGGGTGGCGGGGAGCACAGATACGCAGTATTTT. This chain connects TRBV29-1 to TRBJ2-3; possible D gene TRBD2, 6 bases. Trimming shortened V by 8 bases and J by 0 bases, and 15 bases separated the two germline ends. Germline CDR1 SQVTM, CDR2 ANQGSEA. CDR3 length: 14 amino acids.

This chain uses TRBV4-2 with TRBJ1-6; a possible D gene is TRBD1 (6 bases). Deletions cut 0 bases from V and 10 bases from J, with 13 bases between. CDR3 length: 15 residues. Per germline, CDR1 LGHNA and CDR2 YNFKEQ. CDR3 bases: TGTGCCAGCAGCCAAGATCGGGGGGGCGGGTCACCCCTCCACTTT. As protein: CASSQDRGGGSPLHF.

This clonotype was detected many times. The V gene is TRBV3-2, the J gene TRBJ2-7; the table's D call, TRBD1, has no DNA check behind it. TRBV3-2 is given as a pseudogene. The CDR3 contains 12 residues. The CDR3 DNA reads TGTGCCAGCAGCCCACAGGGCGCCGAGCAGTACTTC. Residues: CASSPQGAEQYF.

Many counts were recorded for this clonotype. This chain uses TRBV5-5 with TRBJ1-2; D gene unclear. The CDR3 has 12 residues. Trimming left V 2 bases short and J 4 bases short, with 6 bases between. Germline CDR1 is SGHKS and CDR2 is YYEKEE (reference sequence). CDR3 DNA: TGTGCCAGCAGCTTTGAAGGCTATGGCTACACCTTC. As protein: CASSFEGYGYTF.

This clonotype occurred a few times. This chain links TRBV12-3 or TRBV12-4 with TRBJ2-1; perhaps TRBD2 as D (6 bases). V lost 3 bases and J lost 5, with 11 bases in between. The CDR3 loop spans 14 amino acids. The CDR3 nucleotides are TGTGCCAGCAGTTTTGGAGGGGTCGACAATGAGCAGTTCTTC. It is translated as CASSFGGVDNEQFF.

There are many counts of this clonotype. The chain uses TRBV20-1 and TRBJ2-2, with 9 positions matching TRBD2. V was pared by 5 bases and J by 4 bases, with 5 bases of the junction left unmatched. CDR3 length equals 14 residues. CDR1 is DFQATT and CDR2 is SNEGSKA in the germline V gene (reference sequence). This chain's CDR3 is CSALSGRITGELFF. CDR3 nucleotide sequence: TGCAGTGCTCTTAGCGGGAGAATCACCGGGGAGCTGTTTTTT.

This clonotype has ten or more counts. The V call is TRBV20-1, the J call TRBJ2-3; TRBD2 is a possible D gene (5 bases). The germline gives CDR1 DFQATT, CDR2 SNEGSKA (reference sequence). The CDR3 contains 14 residues. CDR3 region: CSGRGWTSTDTQYF. CDR3 DNA: TGCAGCGGGCGAGGATGGACTAGCACAGATACGCAGTATTTT.

This rearrangement joins TRBV6-2 or TRBV6-3 to TRBJ1-6, with D uncertain. The V end lost 8 bases, the J end lost 7 bases, and 6 bases lay between the germline ends. CDR1 is MNHEY and CDR2 is SVGEGT in the germline V gene. The CDR3 has 11 residues. The CDR3 nucleotides are TGTGCCAGCGGTACGAATTCACCCCTCCACTTT. Its protein product is CASGTNSPLHF.